One sample yielded the 9 T cell receptor beta chains listed below, sequenced in a study of CD8 T cells in Susac syndrome. Reverse transcription of about 0.45 to 1 ug RNA was performed with random hexamers. A single record per CDR3 protein comes from TCRdb applying MiXCR to the immunoSEQ multiplex PCR reads. The sample yields 100,000 to 150,000 distinct CDR3 sequences, approximately 93% seen once. Sequencing was performed on CD4+ T cells from PBMCs. These receptors were collected from a human donor with multiple sclerosis.

Of note for this clonotype: At one end the junction does not follow the germline gene, possibly because of a read error. The CDR3 reads CASSYEGGETQYF. The CDR3 DNA reads as TGTGCTAGCAGCTATGAGGGAGGAGAGACCCAGTACTTC. This sequence joins TRBV7-7 and TRBJ2-5; TRBD2 might be the D (6 bases). CDR1 is SSHAT and CDR2 is FNYEAQ in the germline V gene (reference sequence). The CDR3 runs 13 residues.

The chain uses TRBV6-1 and TRBJ1-6; 7 bases map to TRBD1. J was trimmed by 9 bases and V by 7 bases; bases with no gene match: 18. Germline assignment: CDR1 MNHNS and CDR2 SASEGT. This CDR3 is 17 amino acids long. The CDR3 loop is CASIESTGSVDGSPLHF. The CDR3 DNA sequence: TGTGCCAGCATCGAATCGACAGGGTCCGTCGATGGTTCACCCCTCCACTTT.

The chain links TRBV6-5 to TRBJ1-2; D ambiguous. The V gene's germline CDR1 is MNHEY and CDR2 SVGAGI. V dropped 0 bases and J dropped 1 base, with 12 bases sitting between them. The CDR3 consists of 16 residues. CDR3 nucleotide sequence: TGTGCCAGCAGTTACTCAGGGTCGGAGGGTAACTATGGCTACACCTTC. As protein: CASSYSGSEGNYGYTF.

This clonotype was seen a handful of times. The genes are TRBV6-5 and TRBJ2-7; no clear D. Looked up from germline, CDR1 is MNHEY and CDR2 is SVGAGI. The ends were cut back, 0 bases at V and 4 bases at J, with 13 bases in the middle. This CDR3 region has 15 residues. As DNA, the CDR3 is TGTGCCAGCAGTTACTCCCAGGCTAGGTGGTACGAGCAGTACTTC. Amino acid sequence: CASSYSQARWYEQYF.

CDR3 bases: TGTGCCAGCAGTGCGACAGAACTCTATGGCTACACCTTC. Translating it yields CASSATELYGYTF. The chain has TRBV6-1 and TRBJ1-2; D may be TRBD1 (5 bases). The V end lost 4 bases, the J end lost 4 bases, and 10 bases lay between the germline ends. The CDR3 runs 13 residues. In germline, CDR1 is MNHNS, CDR2 SASEGT.

J is TRBJ2-2 and V is TRBV2; D is possibly TRBD1 (6 bases). The CDR3 is 15 amino acids. CDR1 SNHLY and CDR2 FYNNEI come from the germline V gene. V lost 3 bases and J 8 bases, leaving 16 bases between the germline ends. In DNA form, the CDR3 reads TGTGCCAGCAGTGAGCAACAGGGAAATCGGGGGGAGCTGTTTTTT. Its protein is CASSEQQGNRGELFF.

The chain links TRBV6-5 to TRBJ2-1; TRBD2 agrees at 8 bases. This CDR3 is 13 amino acids long. With 7 bases clipped from V and 2 bases from J, the junction kept 1 base outside the gene matches. The germline CDR1 and CDR2 sequences are MNHEY and SVGAGI. For the CDR3, the DNA is TGTGCCAGCACAGCGGGGGCCTACAATGAGCAGTTCTTC. It specifies CASTAGAYNEQFF.

For the CDR3, the DNA is TGCAGTGCTAGAAACCCTCGGGCAGAGACCCAGTACTTC. Protein sequence: CSARNPRAETQYF. The chain couples TRBV20-1 to TRBJ2-5; no reliable D call. Germline loops: CDR1 DFQATT, CDR2 SNEGSKA (reference sequence). The CDR3 is 13 amino acids. Trimming removed 2 bases from V and 4 bases from J, with 11 bases in between.

The chain has TRBV19 and TRBJ2-7; either TRBD1 or TRBD2 may fit D (6 bases each). The CDR3 spans 15 residues. V gave up 5 bases and J gave up 0 bases, with 14 bases separating them. Germline V gives CDR1 LNHDA, CDR2 SQIVND (reference sequence). CDR3 loop: CASSRGGGTSYEQYF. The CDR3 nucleotides are TGTGCCAGTAGTCGCGGAGGGGGGACCTCCTACGAGCAGTACTTC.